Listed below are T cell receptor beta chains from one sample, sequenced in a study of shared clonotypes between healthy human individuals. Clones were read by immunoSEQ multiplex PCR, and TCRdb kept only the in-frame ones, dropping some. The sample has around 990,000 clones; 60% to 80% are singletons. The material sequenced was memory CD4+ T cells from PBMCs. The receptors originated from a man in his late teens or twenties in good health. Some clones in this sample may be carry-over from other donors' samples. Each CDR3 is given with its conserved first and last residue. The order of the fields is CDR3 protein, CDR3 DNA, D gene, J gene, V gene, clone size. A D gene is named only where the DNA matches it firmly. Not all rows give a size; the values are once, few, many and, for expanded clones, a class.

CDR3aa: CASSLESKTNYGYTF
CDR3nt: TGTGCCAGCAGCTTAGAGTCGAAGACTAACTATGGCTACACCTTC
d_gene: -
j_gene: TRBJ1-2
v_gene: TRBV7-2
abundance: -

CDR3aa: CASSLPGQPPNYGYTF
CDR3nt: TGTGCCAGCAGTCTCCCCGGACAGCCTCCTAACTATGGCTACACCTTC
d_gene: -
j_gene: TRBJ1-2
v_gene: TRBV28
abundance: -

CDR3aa: CASSLGGVSYNEQFF
CDR3nt: TGTGCCAGCAGCCTGGGGGGTGTCTCCTACAATGAGCAGTTCTTC
d_gene: -
j_gene: TRBJ2-1
v_gene: TRBV28
abundance: -

CDR3aa: CASSLDRSQETQYF
CDR3nt: TGTGCCAGCAGCTTAGACAGATCCCAAGAGACCCAGTACTTC
d_gene: -
j_gene: TRBJ2-5
v_gene: TRBV11-2
abundance: once

CDR3aa: CASSPYRGTEAFF
CDR3nt: TGTGCCAGCAGCCCCTACAGGGGAACTGAAGCTTTCTTT
d_gene: TRBD1
j_gene: TRBJ1-1
v_gene: TRBV5-4
abundance: -

CDR3aa: CASSSSLKTQYF
CDR3nt: TGTGCCAGCAGCTCGAGCCTCAAGACCCAGTACTTC
d_gene: -
j_gene: TRBJ2-5
v_gene: TRBV11-1
abundance: -

CDR3aa: CASSLSMVMGQFF
CDR3nt: TGTGCCAGCAGCTTATCGATGGTCATGGGGCAGTTCTTC
d_gene: -
j_gene: TRBJ2-1
v_gene: TRBV7-9
abundance: few

CDR3aa: CASSSPAGTGASEQYF
CDR3nt: TGTGCCAGCAGTTCCCCAGCCGGGACAGGGGCGTCCGAGCAGTACTTC
d_gene: TRBD1
j_gene: TRBJ2-7
v_gene: TRBV27
abundance: -

CDR3aa: CASSLAGTRFEQYF
CDR3nt: TGTGCCAGCAGCTTGGCCGGGACTAGGTTCGAGCAGTACTTC
d_gene: TRBD2
j_gene: TRBJ2-7
v_gene: TRBV5-4
abundance: -

CDR3aa: CASSQDRTIQYF
CDR3nt: TGCGCCAGCAGCCAAGATCGTACTATACAGTATTTT
d_gene: -
j_gene: TRBJ2-3
v_gene: TRBV4-3
abundance: -

CDR3aa: CASQRNQGPTGELFF
CDR3nt: TGTGCCAGCCAACGGAACCAGGGACCCACCGGGGAGCTGTTTTTT
d_gene: -
j_gene: TRBJ2-2
v_gene: TRBV25-1
abundance: many

CDR3aa: CASSEALQGGLSAQHF
CDR3nt: TGTGCCAGCAGTGAAGCGCTTCAGGGCGGGTTGTCAGCCCAGCATTTT
d_gene: -
j_gene: TRBJ1-5
v_gene: TRBV2
abundance: -

CDR3aa: CASSAGTDSTGELFF
CDR3nt: TGTGCCAGCAGTGCCGGGACAGATTCCACCGGGGAGCTGTTTTTT
d_gene: TRBD1
j_gene: TRBJ2-2
v_gene: TRBV6-1
abundance: -

CDR3aa: CASSLTGQNEAFF
CDR3nt: TGTGCCAGCAGTTTAACGGGACAAAATGAAGCTTTCTTT
d_gene: -
j_gene: TRBJ1-1
v_gene: TRBV28
abundance: -

CDR3aa: CASRVHRSYNEQFF
CDR3nt: TGTGCCAGCAGAGTACACCGTTCTTACAATGAGCAGTTCTTC
d_gene: -
j_gene: TRBJ2-1
v_gene: TRBV6-1
abundance: -

CDR3aa: CAWSAGNQGNTIYF
CDR3nt: TGTGCCTGGAGTGCCGGGAACCAAGGAAACACCATATATTTT
d_gene: -
j_gene: TRBJ1-3
v_gene: TRBV30
abundance: few

CDR3aa: CASSDWTSGSDTQYF
CDR3nt: TGTGCCAGCAGTGATTGGACTAGCGGGAGTGATACGCAGTATTTT
d_gene: TRBD2
j_gene: TRBJ2-3
v_gene: TRBV2
abundance: -

CDR3aa: CASQGQINPVGPGYTF
CDR3nt: TGTGCCAGCCAGGGACAGATCAACCCGGTGGGCCCTGGCTACACCTTC
d_gene: TRBD1
j_gene: TRBJ1-2
v_gene: TRBV28
abundance: -

CDR3aa: CASSRGGMNTEAFF
CDR3nt: TGCGCCAGCAGTCGAGGGGGGATGAACACTGAAGCTTTCTTT
d_gene: -
j_gene: TRBJ1-1
v_gene: TRBV4-3
abundance: -

CDR3aa: CASRGYYEQYF
CDR3nt: TGCGCCAGCAGAGGATATTACGAGCAGTACTTC
d_gene: -
j_gene: TRBJ2-7
v_gene: TRBV10-2
abundance: once

CDR3aa: CAGSQGGAKNEQFF
CDR3nt: TGTGCCGGCAGCCAGGGCGGCGCCAAGAATGAGCAGTTCTTC
d_gene: -
j_gene: TRBJ2-1
v_gene: TRBV7-2
abundance: -

CDR3aa: CASSSAGGETNEKLFF
CDR3nt: TGTGCCAGCAGTTCGGCCGGGGGGGAAACTAATGAAAAACTGTTTTTT
d_gene: -
j_gene: TRBJ1-4
v_gene: TRBV27
abundance: -

CDR3aa: CASSLGVLAKNIQYF
CDR3nt: TGTGCCAGCAGTCTAGGGGTCCTAGCCAAAAACATTCAGTACTTC
d_gene: -
j_gene: TRBJ2-4
v_gene: TRBV6-5
abundance: -

CDR3aa: CASSLAGSNEAFF
CDR3nt: TGTGCCAGCAGCTTGGCGGGGTCGAATGAAGCTTTCTTT
d_gene: -
j_gene: TRBJ1-1
v_gene: TRBV5-6
abundance: -

CDR3aa: CASSLRGGLNTEAFF
CDR3nt: TGTGCCAGCAGTTTGAGAGGGGGGTTGAACACTGAAGCTTTCTTT
d_gene: -
j_gene: TRBJ1-1
v_gene: TRBV28
abundance: -

CDR3aa: CSVLTEKLFF
CDR3nt: TGCAGCGTTTTAACTGAAAAACTGTTTTTT
d_gene: -
j_gene: TRBJ1-4
v_gene: TRBV29-1
abundance: -

CDR3aa: CASSKPGQGPYEQYF
CDR3nt: TGTGCCAGCAGCAAACCGGGACAGGGGCCCTACGAGCAGTACTTC
d_gene: TRBD1
j_gene: TRBJ2-7
v_gene: TRBV7-8
abundance: -

CDR3aa: CASPPPGGLGHTEAFF
CDR3nt: TGTGCCAGCCCACCCCCCGGGGGACTCGGGCACACTGAAGCTTTCTTT
d_gene: -
j_gene: TRBJ1-1
v_gene: TRBV18
abundance: -

CDR3aa: CATSKAGGINTQYF
CDR3nt: TGTGCCACCAGCAAAGCGGGAGGAATAAATACGCAGTATTTT
d_gene: TRBD2
j_gene: TRBJ2-3
v_gene: TRBV15
abundance: -

CDR3aa: CASSLQLNTGELFF
CDR3nt: TGTGCCAGCAGCTTACAATTGAACACCGGGGAGCTGTTTTTT
d_gene: -
j_gene: TRBJ2-2
v_gene: TRBV7-3
abundance: -

CDR3aa: CASSTNGGELFF
CDR3nt: TGTGCCAGCAGCACCAACGGGGGGGAGCTGTTTTTT
d_gene: -
j_gene: TRBJ2-2
v_gene: TRBV11-2
abundance: few

CDR3aa: CASSSTSGTYNEQFF
CDR3nt: TGTGCCAGCAGCTCCACTAGCGGAACCTACAATGAGCAGTTCTTC
d_gene: TRBD2
j_gene: TRBJ2-1
v_gene: TRBV7-6
abundance: once

CDR3aa: CATSRAPNTEAFF
CDR3nt: TGTGCCACCAGCAGAGCCCCGAACACTGAAGCTTTCTTT
d_gene: -
j_gene: TRBJ1-1
v_gene: TRBV15
abundance: -

CDR3aa: CASSLAPAGEKLFF
CDR3nt: TGCGCCAGCAGCTTGGCGCCGGCCGGGGAAAAACTGTTTTTT
d_gene: -
j_gene: TRBJ1-4
v_gene: TRBV5-1
abundance: many

CDR3aa: CAWHPLPPRRNYGYTF
CDR3nt: TGTGCCTGGCACCCTCTCCCCCCTCGTCGTAACTATGGCTACACCTTC
d_gene: -
j_gene: TRBJ1-2
v_gene: TRBV30
abundance: -

CDR3aa: CASRTSNQPQHF
CDR3nt: TGTGCCAGCAGGACTAGCAATCAGCCCCAGCATTTT
d_gene: -
j_gene: TRBJ1-5
v_gene: TRBV2
abundance: few

CDR3aa: CASISHTGELFF
CDR3nt: TGTGCCAGCATCTCGCACACCGGGGAGCTGTTTTTT
d_gene: -
j_gene: TRBJ2-2
v_gene: TRBV28
abundance: -